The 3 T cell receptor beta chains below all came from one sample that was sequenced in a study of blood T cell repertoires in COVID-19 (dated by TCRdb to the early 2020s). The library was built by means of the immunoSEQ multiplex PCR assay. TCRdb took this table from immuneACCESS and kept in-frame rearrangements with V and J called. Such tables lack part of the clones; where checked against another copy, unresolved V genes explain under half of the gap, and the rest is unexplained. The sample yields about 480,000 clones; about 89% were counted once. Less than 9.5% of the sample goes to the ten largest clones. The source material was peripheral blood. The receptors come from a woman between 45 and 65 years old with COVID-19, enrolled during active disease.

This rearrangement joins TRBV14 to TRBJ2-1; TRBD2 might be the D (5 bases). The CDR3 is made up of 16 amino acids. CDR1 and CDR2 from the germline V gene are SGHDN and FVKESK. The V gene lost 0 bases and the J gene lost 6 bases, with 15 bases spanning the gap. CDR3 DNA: TGTGCCAGCAGCCAAGAGAGAGGGTTGCTGTCCAATGAGCAGTTCTTC. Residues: CASSQERGLLSNEQFF.

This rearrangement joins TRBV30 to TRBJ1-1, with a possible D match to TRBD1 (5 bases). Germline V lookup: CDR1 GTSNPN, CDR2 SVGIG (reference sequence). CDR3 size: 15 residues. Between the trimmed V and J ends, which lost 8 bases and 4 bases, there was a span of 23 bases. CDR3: CAGISYTGFFTEAFF. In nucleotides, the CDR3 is TGTGCCGGGATTTCTTACACAGGATTTTTCACTGAAGCTTTCTTT. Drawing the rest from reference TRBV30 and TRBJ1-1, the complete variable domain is SQTIHQWPATLVQPVGSPLSLECTVEGTSNPNLYWYRQAAGRGLQLLFYSVGIGQISSEVPQNLSASRPQDRQFILSSKKLLLSDSGFYLCAGISYTGFFTEAFFGQGTRLTVV.

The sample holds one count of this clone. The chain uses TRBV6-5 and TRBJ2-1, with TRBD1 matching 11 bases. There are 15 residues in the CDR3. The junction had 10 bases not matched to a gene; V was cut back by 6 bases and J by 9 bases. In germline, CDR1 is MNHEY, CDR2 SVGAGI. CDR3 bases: TGTGCCAGCAGCTCGGCAGGACAGGGGGCAAGTGAGCAGTTCTTC. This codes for CASSSAGQGASEQFF.